The entry below describes one T cell receptor beta chain. The target of this receptor is not known. Within one base of it there is no much larger clone, and no base qualities were kept. The CDR3 regions of human TCRbeta chains were subjected to immunosequencing. Per the source publication's procedure: TCRs in the repertoires were matched against a reference library of SARS-CoV-2-specific TCRs that had been generated with the MIRA antigen-specificity platform. Breadth meant the fraction of unique TCRs that were SARS-CoV-2-associated, whereas depth meant the fraction of total T cells that were SARS-CoV-2-associated. Using the MIRA data, each spike-specific TCR was mapped to the spike region that the TCR reacts to and placed in a CD4 or CD8 class. Log10-transformed breadth and depth values were compared by one-way ANOVA with Sidak's multiple comparisons tests. Imported from immuneACCESS, the table was reduced by TCRdb to in-frame sequences with V and J called. These copies leave out some clones; in studies compared against another copy, an unresolved V gene accounts for under half, and the cause of the remainder is not known. Clone size and the V and J calls come from that table; the DNA yielded D and trimming. The sample table shows some 110,000 clones, and nearly 90% are seen once. The ten largest clones capture 35% to 45% of the sample.

From its cysteine to its phenylalanine, the CDR3 spans 14 amino acids. Just CDR3 DNA is preserved here, 42 bases in frame from base 1. As encoded in the germline V gene, CDR1 is MNHEY while CDR2 is SVGAGI. V is clipped by 4 bases and J by 2 bases, and the sequence between their germline boundaries is 12 bases long. This sample was taken from a study of T cell responses to AZD1222 COVID-19 vaccine (dated by TCRdb to 2020 to 2023). Notes on the research overall: TCR sequencing covered approximately 230 trial participants: 207 given two doses of AZD1222 and about 26 given two doses of MenACWY control vaccine. Trial participants were enrolled into age subgroups of 18-55, 56-69 and 70-plus years, which contained about 150, 27 and 61 TCR-sequenced participants, respectively. On the study overall, not on this receptor specifically: Most participants were white British and females outnumbered males, and the authors suggested that clonal diversity may have been underestimated. The 56-69-year group was small, and its depth increase did not reach significance, likely because of low power. Nearly half of unique spike-specific TCRs reportedly recognized epitopes outside regions mutated in the B.1.351 and B.1.1.7 variants. Because no day 14 peak-response samples were available, repertoires were characterized only after the peak T cell response. Only a handful of AZD1222 recipients were SARS-CoV-2 seropositive at baseline, limiting conclusions about previously exposed vaccinees. The whole spike protein was spanned by vaccine-associated CD4 TCRs, and dominant responses were seen in regions 160-218 and 743-854. A significant rise in spike-specific TCR breadth and depth was observed after two AZD1222 doses relative to day 0 and relative to MenACWY recipients.

The label giving this sample's time point can be read as: about 28 days (+/-7) after the second vaccine dose. AZD1222 recipients with second doses at about 4 weeks or about 12 weeks were pooled, because spike-specific TCR depth and breadth did not differ between schedules. Vaccinee samples were obtained from the UK trials COV001 and COV002, which included a single-blind randomized controlled phase 2/3 trial of AZD1222 (ChAdOx1 nCoV-19) in healthy adults. For TCRbeta chain sequencing, PBMC samples were collected from trial participants at day 0 and at day 28 after the second dose. In this chain, TRBV6-5 is recombined with TRBJ2-7, and possibly TRBD1, on 6 matching bases. The sequencing used peripheral blood, collected 28 days after the second AZD1222 dose. The TCR was taken from an adult who received the AZD1222 COVID-19 vaccine. The CDR3 region: CASSSGHPPYEQYF. DNA sequence: TGTGCCAGCAGTTCGGGACACCCGCCCTACGAGCAGTACTTC.